One and the same sample provided the 30 T cell receptor beta chains below, sequenced in a study of shared clonotypes between healthy human individuals. Assay used: immunoSEQ multiplex PCR; TCRdb lists only in-frame clones, some missing. Of roughly 2.5 million clones listed, approximately 94% are singletons. Sequencing used naive CD4+ T cells sorted from blood. Subset specified: CD45RA+ positively selected. These receptors came from a man between 18 and 35 years old in good health.

The chain uses TRBV5-1 and TRBJ2-7, with D perhaps assigned TRBD1 or TRBD2 (5 bases each). The V end lost 0 bases, the J end lost 3 bases, and 16 bases lay between the germline ends. The length of the CDR3 is 16 residues. Germline V CDR1 and CDR2: SGHRS, YFSETQ. The CDR3 protein is CASSLDPRGSGYEQYF. CDR3 in DNA: TGCGCCAGCAGCTTGGACCCGAGGGGATCCGGCTACGAGCAGTACTTC.

V usage is TRBV5-1 and J usage is TRBJ2-2; D ambiguous. Germline V lookup: CDR1 SGHRS, CDR2 YFSETQ. CDR3 length: 14 residues. V lost 1 base to trimming and J lost 2 bases, with 6 bases between them. This chain's CDR3 is CASSLNTNTGELFF. CDR3 sequence (DNA): TGCGCCAGCAGCTTGAATACTAACACCGGGGAGCTGTTTTTT.

The genes are TRBV9 and TRBJ2-7; 15 nucleotides agree with TRBD2. There are 17 residues in the CDR3. CDR1 SGDLS and CDR2 YYNGEE come from the germline V gene. Unmatched junction bases numbered 3, after V lost 0 bases and J lost 2 bases. DNA of the CDR3: TGTGCCAGCAGCGTAGGTGGACTAGCGGGGGGGACCTACGAGCAGTACTTC. This translates into CASSVGGLAGGTYEQYF.

The genes are TRBV11-2 and TRBJ1-3, with D possibly TRBD1 on 6 matching bases. From germline, CDR1 is SGHAT and CDR2 FQNNGV. The CDR3 is 17 residues long. Trimming removed 1 base at V and 6 bases at J, with 19 bases between. The CDR3 sequence is CASSLVSSRTVVNTIYF. CDR3 coding DNA: TGTGCCAGCAGCTTAGTCAGCTCCCGGACAGTAGTAAACACCATATATTTT.

The chain couples TRBV27 to TRBJ2-7; D might be TRBD1 or TRBD2, each matching 5 bases. V was pared by 5 bases and J by 11 bases, with 22 bases between. CDR1 and CDR2 (germline): MNHEY, SMNVEV (reference sequence). The CDR3 runs to 14 residues. CDR3 sequence: CASSPLGTVQLEYF. DNA of the CDR3: TGTGCCAGCAGTCCTCTTGGGACGGTTCAATTAGAGTACTTC.

The chain links TRBV4-3 to TRBJ2-7, with D perhaps TRBD1 (5 bases). Germline V gives CDR1 LGHNA, CDR2 YSLEER. Trimming cost V 1 base and J 6 bases, with 10 bases left between them. The length of the CDR3 is 13 residues. CDR3 loop: CASSQARQSEQYF. The CDR3 coding sequence is TGCGCCAGCAGCCAAGCTCGACAGAGCGAGCAGTACTTC.

The J gene is TRBJ1-3, the V gene TRBV10-3; 7 bases match TRBD1. With 0 bases clipped from V and 5 bases from J, the junction kept 4 bases outside the gene matches. The CDR3 spans 15 residues. CDR1 ENHRY and CDR2 SYGVKD come from the germline V gene. This CDR3 reads CAISESQGTRNTIYF. The CDR3 region has the DNA TGTGCCATCAGTGAGTCACAGGGGACCCGAAACACCATATATTTT.

This clone was observed a single time. Other DNA variants within this sample encode the same CDR3. The V gene is TRBV6-1, the J gene TRBJ1-1; the match to TRBD1 covers 10 bases. The CDR3 is 15 residues long. Germline V gene sequence: CDR1 MNHNS, CDR2 SASEGT. The ends lost 3 bases at V and 1 base at J; junction bases unmatched: 2. The CDR3 DNA follows: TGTGCCAGCAGTGATCGGACAGGGGGGAACACTGAAGCTTTCTTT. Translating it yields CASSDRTGGNTEAFF.

The rearrangement links TRBV6-1 to TRBJ2-3; D is unresolved. Trimming left V 10 bases short and J 0 bases short, with 17 bases between. Germline V gives CDR1 MNHNS, CDR2 SASEGT. The CDR3 sequence is 15 residues long. CDR3 residues: CAIRARQSSTDTQYF. Written as DNA, the CDR3 is TGTGCCATCAGAGCGAGACAATCTAGCACAGATACGCAGTATTTT.

Details on this clone: One end of the junction is discordant with germline, which a read error may explain. The same CDR3 also results from other DNA sequences found in this sample. The V and J genes are TRBV7-3 and TRBJ1-1; D is possibly TRBD1 (5 bases). This CDR3 has 14 amino acids. Germline V lookup: CDR1 SGHTA, CDR2 FQGTGA. CDR3 sequence: CASSLRGSNTEAFF. As DNA, the CDR3 is TGTGCCAGCAGCTTACGGGGGTCGAACACTGAGGCTTTCTTT.

With regard to this clone: This sample also contains other DNA sequences that code for the same CDR3. The chain carries TRBV7-2 and TRBJ1-5; 7 nucleotides agree with TRBD1. Trimming at V came to 4 bases and at J to 2 bases, leaving 2 bases not matched to a gene. The CDR3 runs 14 residues. The germline gives CDR1 SGHTA, CDR2 FQGNSA. This chain's CDR3 is CASSSGQGNQPQHF. As DNA, the CDR3 is TGTGCCAGCAGCTCTGGACAGGGCAATCAGCCCCAGCATTTT.

V usage is TRBV18 and J usage is TRBJ1-1; unclear D gene. This CDR3 is 14 amino acids long. Germline assignment: CDR1 KGHSH and CDR2 LQKENI. Trimming left V 1 base short and J 4 bases short, with 10 bases between. The CDR3 DNA follows: TGTGCCAGCTCACCACGGGAGTCTTCCACTGAAGCTTTCTTT. Translating gives CASSPRESSTEAFF. Complete variable domain (other parts from reference TRBV18 and TRBJ1-1): NAGVMQNPRHLVRRRGQEARLRCSPMKGHSHVYWYRQLPEEGLKFMVYLQKENIIDESGMPKERFSAEFPKEGPSILRIQQVVRGDSAAYFCASSPRESSTEAFFGQGTRLTVV.

The chain carries TRBV6-1 and TRBJ2-6; 10 bases are a match to TRBD2. The CDR3 runs 18 residues. V was pared by 4 bases and J by 0 bases, with 6 bases of the junction left unmatched. In germline, CDR1 is MNHNS, CDR2 SASEGT. The CDR3 nucleotides read TGTGCCAGCAGTGGTCTAGCGGGGGCCGTCTCTGGGGCCAACGTCCTGACTTTC. Its protein product is CASSGLAGAVSGANVLTF.

This chain connects TRBV9 to TRBJ2-4, with TRBD1 as a possible D gene (8 bases). Trimming pared 4 bases from V and 8 bases from J, leaving 16 bases between. The CDR3 has 14 residues. From germline, CDR1 is SGDLS and CDR2 YYNGEE. CDR3 nucleotide sequence: TGTGCCAGCAGCCCACGGACAGGGAGGGACATTCAGTACTTC. It encodes CASSPRTGRDIQYF.

The V gene is TRBV30, the J gene TRBJ1-4; D unresolved. CDR3 length: 12 residues. CDR1 and CDR2 (germline): GTSNPN, SVGIG (reference sequence). V lost 7 bases and J 4 bases, leaving 10 bases between the germline ends. This CDR3 is CASGSDNEKLFF. CDR3 DNA: TGTGCCTCCGGGAGTGATAATGAAAAACTGTTTTTT.

The V gene is TRBV7-9, the J gene TRBJ2-1; no clear D. Germline V lookup: CDR1 SEHNR, CDR2 FQNEAQ (reference sequence). V shed 5 bases and J shed 5 bases, with 4 bases lying between them. The CDR3 covers 11 residues. CDR3 sequence: CASSVDNEQFF. Written as DNA, the CDR3 is TGTGCCAGCAGCGTAGACAATGAGCAGTTCTTC.

The J gene is TRBJ2-7, the V gene TRBV6-6, with a possible D match to TRBD1 (5 bases). Germline CDR1 is MNHNY and CDR2 is SVGAGI (reference sequence). The V and J ends lost 5 bases and 5 bases respectively, with 16 bases between them. This CDR3 spans 14 amino acids. The CDR3 bases are TGTGCCAGCAGTAACGCAGGGCGCGTTAACGAGCAGTACTTC. Its translation is CASSNAGRVNEQYF.

The chain carries TRBV5-1 and TRBJ2-6; D unresolved. The CDR3 is 16 amino acids. CDR1 SGHRS and CDR2 YFSETQ come from the germline V gene. Trimming cost V 0 bases and J 1 base, with 8 bases left between them. This chain's CDR3 is CASSLVAASGANVLTF. The CDR3 DNA follows: TGCGCCAGCAGCTTGGTGGCAGCGTCTGGGGCCAACGTCCTGACTTTC.

V and J are TRBV11-2 and TRBJ2-7; tentative D call: TRBD2 (6 bases). Germline V gene lookup returns CDR1 SGHAT and CDR2 FQNNGV. Trimming cost V 5 bases and J 0 bases, with 14 bases left between them. CDR3 length: 15 amino acids. CDR3 nucleotide sequence: TGTGCCAGCAGCCGTAGCGGCCTGGCCTCCTACGAGCAGTACTTC. Translation gives CASSRSGLASYEQYF.

On this clone: Other DNA sequences of this sample code for an identical CDR3. V is TRBV18 and J is TRBJ2-1; tentative D call: TRBD2 (6 bases). This CDR3 region has 15 residues. V was trimmed by 2 bases and J by 3 bases, leaving 11 bases between them. In germline, CDR1 is KGHSH, CDR2 LQKENI. CDR3: CASSPGLASYNEQFF. The DNA of the CDR3 is TGTGCCAGCTCACCAGGGCTAGCGAGCTACAATGAGCAGTTCTTC.

This chain joins TRBV9 and TRBJ2-7; D is unresolved. Germline lookup yields CDR1 SGDLS and CDR2 YYNGEE. The ends were cut back, 0 bases at V and 2 bases at J, with 9 bases in the middle. The CDR3 runs to 14 residues. The DNA of the CDR3 is TGTGCCAGCAGCGTAGGTCAGACAACCTACGAGCAGTACTTC. Translated: CASSVGQTTYEQYF.

This sequence joins TRBV19 and TRBJ1-4, with D maybe TRBD1 (5 bases). Trimming removed 7 bases at V and 4 bases at J, with 10 bases between. The CDR3 runs 13 residues. Germline V gene sequence: CDR1 LNHDA, CDR2 SQIVND (reference sequence). The CDR3 protein is CASTRQYNEKLFF. The CDR3 DNA reads TGTGCCAGTACGCGACAGTATAATGAAAAACTGTTTTTT.

The rearrangement links TRBV19 to TRBJ2-7; D gene ambiguous. V was trimmed by 5 bases and J by 2 bases, leaving 10 bases between them. This CDR3 contains 13 residues. Germline CDR1 is LNHDA and CDR2 is SQIVND (reference sequence). Here the CDR3 reads CASSFSGPYEQYF. Here the CDR3 DNA reads TGTGCCAGTAGTTTCAGTGGGCCCTACGAGCAGTACTTC.

Written as DNA, the CDR3 is TGTGCCAGCAGCCCCGGGGCAGGGGGCTACGAGCAGTACTTC. Translation: CASSPGAGGYEQYF. The V gene is TRBV7-3, the J gene TRBJ2-7, with TRBD1 matching over 7 bases. Germline lookup yields CDR1 SGHTA and CDR2 FQGTGA. The ends lost 5 bases at V and 3 bases at J; junction bases unmatched: 7. The CDR3 covers 14 residues.

Here the CDR3 reads CASSPGTISYNEQFF. CDR3 nucleotides: TGTGCCAGCTCACCAGGGACCATCTCCTACAATGAGCAGTTCTTC. The chain joins TRBV18 to TRBJ2-1; either TRBD1 or TRBD2 may fit D (5 bases each). The CDR3 runs 15 residues. Trimming shortened V by 2 bases and J by 0 bases, and 8 bases separated the two germline ends. Per germline, CDR1 KGHSH and CDR2 LQKENI.

DNA of the CDR3: TGTGCCAGCAGCCGAACGACCAACGGGGGCTATGGCTACACCTTC. Translated, it gives CASSRTTNGGYGYTF. J is TRBJ1-2 and V is TRBV7-9; D perhaps matches TRBD1 (5 bases). Trimming took 5 bases from V and 4 from J, leaving 17 bases between them. CDR3 size: 15 residues. Germline V gene data show CDR1 as SEHNR and CDR2 as FQNEAQ (reference sequence).

V gene TRBV5-1 combines with J gene TRBJ1-1, with a possible D match to TRBD1 (6 bases). The CDR3 sequence is 12 residues long. Looked up from germline, CDR1 is SGHRS and CDR2 is YFSETQ. V dropped 0 bases and J dropped 11 bases, with 11 bases sitting between them. The CDR3 nucleotides are TGCGCCAGCAGCTTGGAAGGGGGGCCGGCTTTCTTT. Translating gives CASSLEGGPAFF. The whole variable domain, filled in from reference TRBV5-1 and TRBJ1-1, reads KAGVTQTPRYLIKTRGQQVTLSCSPISGHRSVSWYQQTPGQGLQFLFEYFSETQRNKGNFPGRFSGRQFSNSRSEMNVSTLELGDSALYLCASSLEGGPAFFGQGTRLTVV.

This clone was seen a few times. Other DNA sequences from this sample encode an identical CDR3 as well. The V gene is TRBV19, the J gene TRBJ2-7; a weak D match, TRBD2 (5 bases). This CDR3 has 13 amino acids. V was pared by 5 bases and J by 0 bases, with 8 bases between. Looked up from germline, CDR1 is LNHDA and CDR2 is SQIVND (reference sequence). CDR3 sequence (DNA): TGTGCCAGTAGTCGTGGGAGCTCCTACGAGCAGTACTTC. Translated: CASSRGSSYEQYF.

The CDR3 here is CASSIPRGAANEQFF. The CDR3 DNA follows: TGTGCCAGTAGTATCCCCAGGGGTGCGGCCAATGAGCAGTTCTTC. The V and J genes are TRBV19 and TRBJ2-1, with D possibly matching TRBD1 (6 bases). V lost 3 bases, J lost 6 bases, and 15 bases lay in between. In germline, CDR1 is LNHDA, CDR2 SQIVND (reference sequence). This CDR3 contains 15 residues.

With respect to this clone: The sample holds other DNA sequences that translate to the same CDR3. The chain carries TRBV7-9 and TRBJ2-7, with no clear D. This CDR3 has 11 amino acids. Between the trimmed V and J ends, which lost 6 bases and 5 bases, there was a span of 8 bases. Germline CDR1 is SEHNR and CDR2 is FQNEAQ (reference sequence). CDR3 nucleotides: TGTGCCAGCAGTCGGTCTGACGAGCAGTACTTC. Its protein is CASSRSDEQYF.